The 8 T cell receptor beta chains below all came from one sample that was sequenced in a study of blood T cell repertoires in COVID-19. Sequencing was performed with immunoSEQ multiplex PCR; in TCRdb, only in-frame clones are kept and a portion is missing. Among around 190,000 clones listed, roughly 80% were seen once. Material for sequencing was peripheral blood. The receptors were gathered from a human donor in a cohort sampled during active COVID-19.

For the CDR3, the DNA is TGCGCCAGCAGGGGAGCGAACCAAGAGACCCAGTACTTC. This gives the protein CASRGANQETQYF. The rearrangement uses TRBV4-1 and TRBJ2-5, with D possibly TRBD2 on 5 matching bases. Trimming stripped 6 bases from V and 0 bases from J, with 8 bases between. The CDR3 loop spans 13 amino acids. Germline lookup yields CDR1 MGHRA and CDR2 YSYEKL.

The gene calls are TRBV30 and TRBJ1-2; D possibly corresponds to TRBD1 (5 bases). Germline V gene data show CDR1 as GTSNPN and CDR2 as SVGIG (reference sequence). The CDR3 is 12 residues long. Trimming shortened V by 4 bases and J by 9 bases, and 15 bases separated the two germline ends. CDR3 sequence: CAWIKGAESYTF. DNA of the CDR3: TGTGCCTGGATAAAAGGGGCGGAAAGCTACACCTTC.

The chain recombines TRBV6-4 with TRBJ2-1; possibly TRBD2 for D (6 bases). Trimming took off 8 bases at V and 0 bases at J, with 14 bases between the two ends. This CDR3 is built from 15 residues. The germline gives CDR1 MRHNA, CDR2 SNTAGT. The CDR3 DNA is TGTGCCAGCCGCCTTAGCGGATCCTCCTACAATGAGCAGTTCTTC. Its translation is CASRLSGSSYNEQFF.

The chain carries TRBV6-4 and TRBJ2-1, with TRBD1 as a possible D gene (5 bases). V lost 2 bases, J lost 3 bases, and 11 bases lay in between. CDR1 and CDR2 (germline): MRHNA, SNTAGT. The CDR3 is 15 amino acids. DNA for the CDR3: TGTGCCAGCAGTGACGGGCCAGGGCACTACAATGAGCAGTTCTTC. It yields the protein CASSDGPGHYNEQFF.

The chain combines TRBV4-2 with TRBJ2-5; 16 bases are a match to TRBD2. This CDR3 contains 17 residues. Germline CDR1 and CDR2: LGHNA and YNFKEQ. After removal of 4 bases from V and 5 bases from J, the junction contained 7 bases not matched to a gene. CDR3 DNA: TGTGCCAGCAGCCGTGGGACTAGCGGGGGGGCCCGGGAGACCCAGTACTTC. Translated, it gives CASSRGTSGGARETQYF.

The chain carries TRBV9 and TRBJ2-7; 9 bases are shared with TRBD1. V shed 0 bases and J 5 bases; nucleotides not matched to a gene: 6. The germline V gene encodes CDR1 SGDLS and CDR2 YYNGEE. This CDR3 comprises 15 residues. The DNA of the CDR3 is TGTGCCAGCAGCGTAGGTGGACAGGGGTTGCACGAGCAGTACTTC. Amino acid sequence: CASSVGGQGLHEQYF.

This chain joins TRBV5-8 and TRBJ1-4; perhaps TRBD1 as D (6 bases). The ends were cut back, 3 bases at V and 5 bases at J, with 17 bases in the middle. CDR1 and CDR2 from the germline V gene are SGHTS and YDEGEE. The CDR3 is 16 residues long. The CDR3 loop is CASSSGDNLKNEKLFF. CDR3 DNA: TGTGCCAGCAGCTCAGGGGACAACCTCAAAAATGAAAAACTGTTTTTT.

This rearrangement joins TRBV6-5 to TRBJ1-1; D is ambiguous. The CDR3 has 11 residues. The V end lost 6 bases, the J end lost 4 bases, and 6 bases lay between the germline ends. Per germline, CDR1 MNHEY and CDR2 SVGAGI. In DNA form, the CDR3 reads TGTGCCAGCAGCAAGAGCACTGAAGCTTTCTTT. Translating it yields CASSKSTEAFF.